The following is a T cell receptor beta chain sequence with its context. As yet, its antigen is unknown. Using two-round multiplex PCR, the authors amplified TCR beta CDR3 from genomic DNA. The authors ran first-round PCR with primers specific to each TRBV and TRBJ gene. TCRdb analysed the multiplex PCR reads with MiXCR anew, one entry per CDR3 protein. The sample records 30,000 or so distinct CDR3 sequences, over 40% being singletons. Germline V gene data show CDR1 as SGHVS and CDR2 as FNYEAQ. The CDR3 runs 14 residues. Trimming pared 6 bases from V and 2 bases from J, leaving 10 bases between. This entry is derived from a study of prognosis after radiotherapy for stage I lung cancer. In the study overall: Medical inoperability was considered to apply to all enrolled non-small cell lung cancer patients. Study-level results: Whether the expanded TCR clones were tumor-specific was not determined.

A draw of 4.5 to 7.5 milliliters of peripheral blood took place at each of two time points. Sequenced material: PBMCs, taken before or after stereotactic body radiation therapy (not recorded which). V is TRBV7-6 and J is TRBJ2-2, with D possibly TRBD2 on 6 matching bases. This receptor was taken from a donor aged 50 or older with non-small cell lung cancer. The DNA of the CDR3 is TGTGCCAGCAGGGCGGGACCTAACACCGGGGAGCTGTTTTTT. This gives the protein CASRAGPNTGELFF.